Following are 23 T cell receptor beta chains from one sample sequenced in a study of T cell responses to AZD1222 COVID-19 vaccine. The data were produced by immunoSEQ multiplex PCR, yet TCRdb's version contains in-frame clones alone and is incomplete. Here the sample spans 150,000 to 200,000 clones, 90% to 95% being singletons. This material consisted of peripheral blood, taken on day 0 of AZD1222 vaccination. The receptors stem from an adult in good health.

The J gene is TRBJ2-1, the V gene TRBV11-3; tentatively, D is TRBD1 (5 bases). This CDR3 is built from 16 residues. V shed 5 bases and J shed 4 bases, with 18 bases lying between them. Germline V gene sequence: CDR1 SGHNT, CDR2 YENEEA. The CDR3 region has the DNA TGTGCCAGCAGCCCAGGGTCCCGTGGCGCATACAATGAGCAGTTCTTC. Its translation is CASSPGSRGAYNEQFF.

This chain connects TRBV4-1 to TRBJ2-1; 16 bases align to TRBD2. The V segment lost 3 bases and the J segment 9 bases; nucleotides outside the gene matches: 8. The length of the CDR3 is 17 residues. Germline values: CDR1 MGHRA, CDR2 YSYEKL. CDR3 bases: TGCGCCAGCAGCCACGACCCGGGACTAGCGGGGGGGGCTGAGCAGTTCTTC. Translation gives CASSHDPGLAGGAEQFF.

V and J are TRBV9 and TRBJ1-5, with a tentative D call TRBD1 (6 bases). The CDR3 contains 13 residues. V was pared by 4 bases and J by 7 bases, with 12 bases between. The germline gives CDR1 SGDLS, CDR2 YYNGEE. The DNA for the CDR3 is TGTGCCAGCAGCAGGGGGAGCGGGCAGCCCCAGCATTTT. Its translation is CASSRGSGQPQHF.

To note about this clone: At one boundary the junction diverges from the germline segment, which might be a read error. This sequence joins TRBV7-9 and TRBJ2-5; 10 nucleotides agree with TRBD1. The CDR3 consists of 14 residues. Germline CDR1 SEHNR, CDR2 FQNEAQ (reference sequence). This CDR3 reads CASSLGQGMGWGHF. CDR3 DNA: TGTGCCAGCAGCCTGGGACAGGGGATGGGATGGGGACACTTC.

J is TRBJ1-5 and V is TRBV19; perhaps TRBD1 as D (5 bases). Germline CDR1 and CDR2: LNHDA and SQIVND (reference sequence). V lost 5 bases to trimming and J lost 8 bases, with 16 bases between them. CDR3 size: 14 residues. CDR3 residues: CASSSATMGEPQHF. The CDR3 DNA follows: TGTGCCAGTAGTTCCGCGACGATGGGGGAGCCCCAGCATTTT.

This chain joins TRBV18 and TRBJ2-7; D possibly matches TRBD1 or TRBD2 (5 bases each). The germline V gene encodes CDR1 KGHSH and CDR2 LQKENI. Trimming took 3 bases from V and 7 from J, leaving 13 bases between them. The CDR3 has 13 residues. The CDR3 is CASSPGAEGEQYF. As DNA, the CDR3 is TGTGCCAGCTCACCCGGGGCTGAGGGAGAGCAGTACTTC.

The gene calls are TRBV14 and TRBJ1-1; tentative D call: TRBD1 (5 bases). CDR3 length: 16 amino acids. Germline V gene data show CDR1 as SGHDN and CDR2 as FVKESK. Trimming pared 1 base from V and 6 bases from J, leaving 18 bases between. DNA for the CDR3: TGTGCCAGCAGCCAAGGCCCAGGGTCCCCGTCGGCTGAAGCTTTCTTT. This codes for CASSQGPGSPSAEAFF.

The chain links TRBV7-2 to TRBJ1-2, with D possibly TRBD1 on 6 matching bases. Germline-derived CDR1 and CDR2 are SGHTA and FQGNSA. The CDR3 contains 14 residues. Trimming pared 4 bases from V and 9 bases from J, leaving 18 bases between. Written as DNA, the CDR3 is TGTGCCAGCAGCTCTCGGACAGAACCCATGAGCTACACCTTC. Amino acids: CASSSRTEPMSYTF.

This chain links TRBV30 with TRBJ1-5, with 11 bases aligning to TRBD1. The CDR3 runs 15 residues. Germline CDR1 is GTSNPN and CDR2 is SVGIG (reference sequence). Trimming cost V 5 bases and J 4 bases; bases outside gene matches: 7. CDR3 protein: CAWRDRGINNQPQHF. In nucleotides, the CDR3 is TGTGCCTGGCGGGACAGGGGGATAAATAATCAGCCCCAGCATTTT.

V usage is TRBV10-3 and J usage is TRBJ1-3, with a tentative D call TRBD1 (5 bases). The V and J ends lost 6 bases and 0 bases respectively, with 15 bases between them. The germline V gene has CDR1 ENHRY and CDR2 SYGVKD. The length of the CDR3 is 16 residues. CDR3 sequence: CAIRSRASSSGNTIYF. The CDR3 DNA reads TGTGCCATCAGGAGCAGGGCTTCAAGCTCTGGAAACACCATATATTTT.

Concerning this clone: Within the sample, other DNA sequences also encode this same CDR3. The chain is built from TRBV29-1 and TRBJ2-2; 9 bases match TRBD1. The CDR3 is 14 residues long. Losses at the gene ends were 6 bases for V and 4 bases for J; bases not matched to a gene: 6. The V gene's germline CDR1 is SQVTM and CDR2 ANQGSEA. For the CDR3, the DNA is TGCAGCGTGCGGGGACAGGGTGGCACCGGGGAGCTGTTTTTT. It is translated as CSVRGQGGTGELFF.

This chain uses TRBV3-1 (or the pseudogene TRBV3-2) with TRBJ1-3; D not resolved. CDR1 is LGHDT and CDR2 is YNNKEL in the germline V gene (reference sequence). V lost 3 bases and J 2 bases, leaving 2 bases between the germline ends. The CDR3 runs 12 residues. The CDR3 coding sequence is TGTGCCAGCAGCCAGGCTGGAAACACCATATATTTT. This gives the protein CASSQAGNTIYF.

The chain carries TRBV18 and TRBJ2-3; 11 positions match TRBD2. CDR3 length: 15 residues. Germline trimming cut 6 bases from V and 6 bases from J; bases unmatched to any gene: 8. CDR1 and CDR2 from the germline V gene are KGHSH and LQKENI. The CDR3 nucleotides are TGTGCCAGCTCGGAGACTAGCGGGACCGGGGATACGCAGTATTTT. It translates to CASSETSGTGDTQYF.

The rearrangement uses TRBV5-4 and TRBJ1-1; D gene ambiguous. Germline loops: CDR1 SGHNT, CDR2 YYREEE (reference sequence). Trimming shortened V by 4 bases and J by 3 bases, and 16 bases separated the two germline ends. The CDR3 covers 15 residues. For the CDR3, the DNA is TGTGCCAGCAGCCCTGGCGGATCCACCGACACTGAAGCTTTCTTT. Translated: CASSPGGSTDTEAFF.

The chain links TRBV2 to TRBJ1-1; D ambiguous. V lost 2 bases, J lost 1 base, and 8 bases lay in between. The germline V gene has CDR1 SNHLY and CDR2 FYNNEI. The CDR3 loop spans 14 amino acids. The CDR3 nucleotides read TGTGCCAGCAGTGAATCCAGTCAGAACACTGAAGCTTTCTTT. Residues: CASSESSQNTEAFF.

This rearrangement joins TRBV7-3 to TRBJ1-5; D unclear. Germline loops: CDR1 SGHTA, CDR2 FQGTGA. V lost 8 bases, J lost 1 base, and 15 bases lay in between. The CDR3 contains 15 residues. The CDR3 region has the DNA TGTGCCAGCTACCTAGGGCGAAGGAGCAATCAGCCCCAGCATTTT. It encodes CASYLGRRSNQPQHF.

CDR3 sequence: CASIETEDSPLHF. The CDR3 nucleotides are TGTGCCAGCATAGAGACAGAAGATTCACCCCTCCACTTT. The J gene is TRBJ1-6, the V gene TRBV21-1; TRBD1 is the table's D call, not checked against the DNA. TRBV21-1 is shown as a pseudogene. The CDR3 runs 13 residues.

The genes are TRBV29-1 and TRBJ1-2; D is possibly TRBD1 (6 bases). Trimming took off 1 base at V and 10 bases at J, with 16 bases between the two ends. The CDR3 covers 13 residues. Per the germline V gene, CDR1 is SQVTM and CDR2 is ANQGSEA. The CDR3 DNA follows: TGCAGCGTTGAAGGGCAGGGGCGACGGCACTACACCTTC. It translates to CSVEGQGRRHYTF.

The chain recombines TRBV5-1 with TRBJ2-2; 7 nucleotides agree with TRBD1. This CDR3 is 17 amino acids long. The V gene end was trimmed by 3 bases and the J gene end by 0 bases; junction bases not matched to a gene: 8. Germline V gene lookup returns CDR1 SGHRS and CDR2 YFSETQ. The CDR3, as DNA: TGCGCCAGCAGCTCCCCTCGACAGGGCCCGAACACCGGGGAGCTGTTTTTT. Protein sequence: CASSSPRQGPNTGELFF.

The J gene is TRBJ2-7, the V gene TRBV6-5; TRBD1 matches at 9 bases. Germline V CDR1 and CDR2: MNHEY, SVGAGI. The CDR3 totals 15 residues. V lost 6 bases to trimming and J lost 2 bases; unmatched junction nucleotides: 8. CDR3 nucleotides: TGTGCCAGCAGCCTGAGCCGGGACAGGGCCTACGAGCAGTACTTC. This encodes CASSLSRDRAYEQYF.

This clone showed up just once. J is TRBJ1-1 and V is TRBV7-9; D gene unclear. V was shortened by 6 bases and J by 0 bases, with 8 bases between the two germline ends. Germline CDR1 and CDR2: SEHNR and FQNEAQ (reference sequence). This CDR3 spans 13 amino acids. For the CDR3, the DNA is TGTGCCAGCAGTTCCAGTATGAACACTGAAGCTTTCTTT. This encodes CASSSSMNTEAFF.

The chain is built from TRBV6-6 and TRBJ1-6; 7 nucleotides agree with TRBD1. The CDR3 length is 12 residues. CDR1 and CDR2 (germline): MNHNY, SVGAGI (reference sequence). V shed 6 bases and J 12 bases; nucleotides not matched to a gene: 5. Here the CDR3 reads CASRPYRGPLHF. CDR3 sequence (DNA): TGTGCCAGCAGACCCTACAGGGGACCCCTCCACTTT.

The genes are TRBV7-8 and TRBJ1-5, with TRBD1 matching over 7 bases. This CDR3 region has 13 residues. Trimming took 4 bases from V and 5 from J; bases not matched to a gene: 2. Germline V lookup: CDR1 SGHVS, CDR2 FQNEAQ. The CDR3 loop is CASSSTGDQPQHF. DNA for the CDR3: TGTGCCAGCAGCTCCACAGGGGATCAGCCCCAGCATTTT.